Below, one T cell receptor beta chain is given with its context. A single count supports this clone. Its antigen remains undetermined. No base quality values were provided; no much bigger clone lies one nucleotide off. Library method: the immunoSEQ multiplex PCR assay. Drawn from immuneACCESS, this table holds only the in-frame rearrangements with V and J called that TCRdb kept. Clones are partly lost; checked studies trace under half to an unresolved V gene and leave the rest unexplained. Present in this sample are around 80,000 clones, roughly 92% of which were seen just once. Approximately 2.4% of the sample lies in the top ten. This specimen comes from a study of T cell changes during pregnancy in multiple sclerosis (dated by TCRdb to the late 2010s). Concerning the study at large: The study examined how the T cell repertoire changed over the course of pregnancy in women with multiple sclerosis.

The CDR3 sequence holds 13 residues, the cysteine and phenylalanine included. CDR3 DNA is the only sequence kept; it has 39 bases, read in frame from the first base. The V and J ends are trimmed by 2 bases and 1 base, leaving 4 bases between them. The germline V gene sets CDR1 to SGHTA and CDR2 to FQGNSA. Recombination connected TRBV7-2 to TRBJ2-3; the D gene is unclear. The origin of this receptor is a female donor with multiple sclerosis, enrolled in a pregnancy study. The sample was peripheral blood, taken before pregnancy. At the DNA level, the sequence is TGTGCCAGCAGCTTACAGGGCACAGATACGCAGTATTTT. Its protein is CASSLQGTDTQYF.